The present T cell receptor (beta chain) was sequenced within a study of OX40 agonist ivuxolimab in advanced cancers. Study overall: A mean age of around 63 years, range about 20 to 79, was recorded, and over 65% were male. Whole-study findings and limits: Fewer expanded clones were found on average in CD4+ than in CD8+ T cells.

With respect to this clone: The antigen remains unidentified.

CDR3 length equals 15 residues. Germline V gives CDR1 SGHNT, CDR2 YYREEE (reference sequence). V lost 4 bases to trimming and J lost 3 bases; unmatched junction nucleotides: 7. Repertoires were generated with immunoSEQ multiplex PCR, while TCRdb's copy carries only in-frame clones and drops some. The repertoire holds 30,000 to 35,000 clones, roughly 87% seen once, with around 9.8% in the top ten. The sequenced sample was CD4+ or CD8+ T cells sorted from blood, obtained in a trial of the OX40 agonist ivuxolimab. The TCR originated in an adult with an advanced solid tumor such as melanoma, head and neck, liver or kidney cancer. V gene TRBV5-4 combines with J gene TRBJ1-1, with 9 bases identical to TRBD1. In DNA form, the CDR3 reads TGTGCCAGCAGCCCAGTTGGGGACAGGGACACTGAAGCTTTCTTT. It encodes CASSPVGDRDTEAFF.